These 11 T cell receptor beta chains share one sample of origin, sequenced in a study of T cell responses to AZD1222 COVID-19 vaccine. Using immunoSEQ multiplex PCR, the repertoire was profiled, and TCRdb retains in-frame clones only, with some absent. The sample includes 95,000 to 100,000 clones, roughly 90% of them seen just once. The sequencing here drew on peripheral blood, taken on day 0 of AZD1222 vaccination. These receptors originate from an adult in good health.

The chain is built from TRBV28 and TRBJ2-1; 8 positions agree with TRBD1. Unmatched junction bases numbered 6, after V lost 5 bases and J lost 0 bases. Germline-derived CDR1 and CDR2 are MDHEN and SYDVKM. The CDR3 totals 16 residues. The CDR3 DNA reads TGTGCCAGCAGTGGATACAGGGGGTACTCCTACAATGAGCAGTTCTTC. Encoded protein: CASSGYRGYSYNEQFF.

This clone turned up a few times. The rearrangement uses TRBV28 and TRBJ1-1; 7 bases fit TRBD1. There are 13 residues in the CDR3. Losses at the gene ends were 4 bases for V and 9 bases for J; bases not matched to a gene: 8. In germline, CDR1 is MDHEN, CDR2 SYDVKM. In nucleotides, the CDR3 is TGTGCCAGCAGTTCGGGACAGCGAGTCAAAGCTTTCTTT. As protein: CASSSGQRVKAFF. The full variable domain, rest sourced from reference TRBV28 and TRBJ1-1, is DVKVTQSSRYLVKRTGEKVFLECVQDMDHENMFWYRQDPGLGLRLIYFSYDVKMKEKGDIPEGYSVSREKKERFSLILESASTNQTSMYLCASSSGQRVKAFFGQGTRLTVV.

The chain couples TRBV29-1 to TRBJ1-5; possible D gene TRBD1, 5 bases. Germline loops: CDR1 SQVTM, CDR2 ANQGSEA. V was pared by 2 bases and J by 4 bases, with 9 bases between. There are 13 residues in the CDR3. The CDR3 DNA is TGCAGCGTTGAACCGGGACCTAATCAGCCCCAGCATTTT. This sequence encodes CSVEPGPNQPQHF.

V is TRBV5-1 and J is TRBJ2-3; TRBD1 is a possible D gene (5 bases). V lost 1 base to trimming and J lost 1 base, with 10 bases between them. The V gene's germline CDR1 is SGHRS and CDR2 YFSETQ. The CDR3 extends over 15 amino acids. The CDR3 reads CASSLLRAGTDTQYF. CDR3 DNA sequence: TGCGCCAGCAGCTTGCTCAGGGCTGGCACAGATACGCAGTATTTT.

A single count supports this clone. The chain joins TRBV7-2 to TRBJ1-3; 9 bases match TRBD1. Germline CDR1 and CDR2: SGHTA and FQGNSA. V lost 1 base to trimming and J lost 2 bases; unmatched junction nucleotides: 6. This CDR3 contains 17 residues. The CDR3 region has the DNA TGTGCCAGCAGCTTAGGGGGACAGGGTGTCGCTGGAAACACCATATATTTT. This translates into CASSLGGQGVAGNTIYF.

The CDR3 spells CATQGRMNTEAFF. CDR3 nucleotide sequence: TGTGCCACCCAAGGACGGATGAACACTGAAGCTTTCTTT. The chain is built from TRBV19 and TRBJ1-1; D is undetermined. The length of the CDR3 is 13 residues. The germline V gene encodes CDR1 LNHDA and CDR2 SQIVND (reference sequence). Trimming took 10 bases from V and 0 from J, leaving 12 bases between them.

CDR3 nucleotide sequence: TGTGCCAGCAGCTTATCGGGAGCGTTAACCTACGAGCAGTACTTC. It is translated as CASSLSGALTYEQYF. The V call is TRBV7-2, the J call TRBJ2-7; a weak D match, TRBD2 (6 bases). In germline, CDR1 is SGHTA, CDR2 FQGNSA. Trimming took 2 bases from V and 2 from J, leaving 13 bases between them. The CDR3 is 15 amino acids.

This chain joins TRBV18 and TRBJ2-7; D is ambiguous. Deletions cut 3 bases from V and 7 bases from J, with 10 bases between. Germline CDR1 KGHSH, CDR2 LQKENI. CDR3 length: 12 amino acids. The CDR3 DNA is TGTGCCAGCTCACCGCCTCTTGGGGAGCAGTACTTC. Protein sequence: CASSPPLGEQYF.

The rearrangement links TRBV4-1 to TRBJ1-2, with D possibly being TRBD1 (5 bases). V dropped 3 bases and J dropped 2 bases, with 10 bases sitting between them. CDR1 MGHRA and CDR2 YSYEKL come from the germline V gene. The length of the CDR3 is 14 residues. CDR3 in amino acids: CASSQDNGNYGYTF. The CDR3 nucleotides are TGCGCCAGCAGCCAGGACAATGGAAACTATGGCTACACCTTC.

The rearrangement links TRBV7-3 to TRBJ2-6; D gene ambiguous. The CDR3 has 16 residues. Germline-derived CDR1 and CDR2 are SGHTA and FQGTGA. Trimming pared 8 bases from V and 0 bases from J, leaving 14 bases between. This CDR3 is CASGRGSLSGANVLTF. For the CDR3, the DNA is TGTGCCAGCGGGCGTGGCAGCCTCTCTGGGGCCAACGTCCTGACTTTC.

This clone was observed once. The chain is built from TRBV18 and TRBJ2-7; 7 positions match TRBD1. V lost 6 bases to trimming and J lost 0 bases; unmatched junction nucleotides: 5. Germline assignment: CDR1 KGHSH and CDR2 LQKENI. The length of the CDR3 is 14 residues. This CDR3 reads CASSTQGSSYEQYF. CDR3 in DNA: TGTGCCAGCTCTACACAGGGGAGCTCCTACGAGCAGTACTTC.